The clone carrying this TCR beta chain has just a few counts. Antigen: not known. A much larger clone sits a single nucleotide away, making a read error possible. The germline V and J ends were trimmed by 3 bases and 3 bases, with 3 bases remaining between them. This CDR3 contains 11 residues. Germline values: CDR1 MDHEN, CDR2 SYDVKM. Time point meaning: pre-sensitization, week 0. Described treatment: therapeutic diphenylcyclopropenone sensitization with weekly scalp DPC. This sample is part of a study of human T cells and chemical hapten exposure. TCRdb re-analysed the RACE reads in MiXCR, keeping a single row per CDR3 protein. The repertoire includes more than 250,000 distinct CDR3 sequences, around 9.3% of them detected once, and less than 3% sits in the top ten. Regarding the study as a whole: More PT1 expanded TCRs went with higher patch test scores.

The V call is TRBV28, the J call TRBJ2-7; D remains ambiguous. The source material was whole blood, sampled in connection with sensitization to the hapten diphenylcyclopropenone (DPC). The sequence derives from a middle-aged woman with alopecia areata. Some clones in this sample may be carry-over from other donors' samples. The CDR3 DNA is TGTGCCAGCAGTTTCTACTACGAGCAGTACTTC. Amino acid sequence: CASSFYYEQYF.